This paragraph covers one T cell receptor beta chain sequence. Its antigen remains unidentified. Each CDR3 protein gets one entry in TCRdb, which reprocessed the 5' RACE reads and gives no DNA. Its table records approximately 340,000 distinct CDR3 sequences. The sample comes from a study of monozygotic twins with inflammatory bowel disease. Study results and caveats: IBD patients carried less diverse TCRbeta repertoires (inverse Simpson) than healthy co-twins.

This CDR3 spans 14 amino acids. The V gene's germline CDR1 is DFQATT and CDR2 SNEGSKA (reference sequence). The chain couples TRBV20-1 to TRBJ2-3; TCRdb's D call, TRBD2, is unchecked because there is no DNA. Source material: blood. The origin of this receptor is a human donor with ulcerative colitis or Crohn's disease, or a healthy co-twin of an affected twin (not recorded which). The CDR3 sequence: CSAPLAGGWDTQYF.